The clone carrying this T cell receptor (beta chain) was recorded only once. Antigen: not known. Other DNA sequences in this specimen translate into the identical CDR3. These data come from a study of cytomegalovirus exposure and HLA in healthy donors. Looking at the study overall: A subsequent analysis reported that the roughly 130 validation repertoires were produced on the same platform that had also been used for the 550 to 750 first-cohort repertoires. Findings and limits, study-wide: Cytomegalovirus status, reportedly, was diagnosed with high specificity and sensitivity by the classifier. Some public TCRs appeared in many individuals, while most sequences were rare. The listing of some 170 TCR beta chains classed them as cytomegalovirus-associated.

Some clones are missing from TCRdb's copy, which holds only in-frame ones; the method was immunoSEQ multiplex PCR. The table shows roughly 130,000 clones, with roughly 90% occurring only once. What was sequenced was PBMCs. The sequence was collected from a man aged 25-45 years in good health and CMV-seronegative.

The CDR3 DNA is TGTGCCAGCAGCGTCGGACAGGGAGATCAGCCCCAGCATTTT. It yields the protein CASSVGQGDQPQHF. The chain joins TRBV9 to TRBJ1-5; 8 bases map to TRBD1. Germline CDR1 reads SGDLS; CDR2 reads YYNGEE. This CDR3 contains 14 residues. V shed 2 bases and J 5 bases; nucleotides not matched to a gene: 3.